A selection of T cell receptor beta chains follows, all from one sample in a study of T cell responses to AZD1222 COVID-19 vaccine. Clones were read by immunoSEQ multiplex PCR, and TCRdb kept only the in-frame ones, dropping some. Of about 190,000 clones listed, roughly 93% are singletons. Sequencing used peripheral blood, obtained on day 0 of AZD1222 vaccination. Receptors were obtained from an adult in good health. CDR3s include the opening cysteine and the closing phenylalanine or tryptophan. The order of the fields is J gene, CDR3 length, clone size, D gene, V gene, CDR3 protein, CDR3 DNA. The D gene is left open where the match is weak. The listing skips clone size in some rows; elsewhere it reads once, few, many or a size class.

j_call: TRBJ2-5
cdr3_length: 20
clone_size: .
d_call: TRBD1
v_call: TRBV7-8
cdr3_aa: CASSLARPWMGDRIQETQYF
cdr3_nt: TGTGCCAGCAGCTTAGCACGGCCGTGGATGGGGGACAGGATCCAAGAGACCCAGTACTTC

j_call: TRBJ1-2
cdr3_length: 12
clone_size: .
d_call: .
v_call: TRBV10-3
cdr3_aa: CAISDRGNGYTF
cdr3_nt: TGTGCCATCAGTGACAGGGGTAATGGCTACACCTTC

j_call: TRBJ1-6
cdr3_length: 15
clone_size: .
d_call: TRBD1
v_call: TRBV5-3
cdr3_aa: CARSLPGQINSPLHF
cdr3_nt: TGTGCCAGAAGCTTGCCGGGACAGATTAATTCACCCCTCCACTTT

j_call: TRBJ1-5
cdr3_length: 15
clone_size: .
d_call: .
v_call: TRBV28
cdr3_aa: CASSFGLSGNQPQHF
cdr3_nt: TGTGCCAGCAGTTTCGGGTTATCGGGCAATCAGCCCCAGCATTTT

j_call: TRBJ1-3
cdr3_length: 14
clone_size: .
d_call: .
v_call: TRBV6-5
cdr3_aa: CASSYEGTGNTIYF
cdr3_nt: TGTGCCAGCAGTTACGAGGGCACTGGAAACACCATATATTTT

j_call: TRBJ1-1
cdr3_length: 14
clone_size: .
d_call: .
v_call: TRBV5-1
cdr3_aa: CASSGGPPNTEAFF
cdr3_nt: TGCGCCAGCAGCGGCGGGCCTCCGAACACTGAAGCTTTCTTT

j_call: TRBJ2-1
cdr3_length: 17
clone_size: .
d_call: .
v_call: TRBV19
cdr3_aa: CASSIVSRMGARNEQFF
cdr3_nt: TGTGCCAGTAGTATAGTTAGTCGAATGGGGGCGCGGAATGAGCAGTTCTTC

j_call: TRBJ2-5
cdr3_length: 16
clone_size: .
d_call: TRBD1
v_call: TRBV24-1
cdr3_aa: CATSDPGTGREETQYF
cdr3_nt: TGTGCCACCAGTGACCCCGGGACAGGGAGGGAAGAGACCCAGTACTTC

j_call: TRBJ2-7
cdr3_length: 15
clone_size: .
d_call: TRBD2
v_call: TRBV28
cdr3_aa: CASSSSGPISYEQYF
cdr3_nt: TGTGCCAGCAGTTCTAGCGGGCCGATCTCCTACGAGCAGTACTTC

j_call: TRBJ1-3
cdr3_length: 15
clone_size: once
d_call: .
v_call: TRBV19
cdr3_aa: CASSSIRGSGNTIYF
cdr3_nt: TGTGCCAGTAGTAGTATCCGGGGCTCTGGAAACACCATATATTTT

j_call: TRBJ1-2
cdr3_length: 14
clone_size: .
d_call: TRBD1
v_call: TRBV19
cdr3_aa: CASSKPTGGAAYTF
cdr3_nt: TGTGCCAGTAGTAAACCCACAGGGGGCGCGGCCTACACCTTC

j_call: TRBJ1-1
cdr3_length: 14
clone_size: .
d_call: TRBD1
v_call: TRBV7-9
cdr3_aa: CASSPPTGVTEAFF
cdr3_nt: TGTGCCAGCAGCCCCCCGACAGGGGTCACTGAAGCTTTCTTT

j_call: TRBJ2-3
cdr3_length: 15
clone_size: .
d_call: .
v_call: TRBV4-1
cdr3_aa: CASSQDEGGRNTQYF
cdr3_nt: TGCGCCAGCAGCCAAGACGAGGGAGGAAGGAATACGCAGTATTTT

j_call: TRBJ2-7
cdr3_length: 14
clone_size: .
d_call: TRBD1
v_call: TRBV11-2
cdr3_aa: CASSQYRGPYEQYF
cdr3_nt: TGTGCCAGCAGCCAGTACAGGGGCCCCTACGAGCAGTACTTC

j_call: TRBJ1-3
cdr3_length: 15
clone_size: .
d_call: .
v_call: TRBV7-9
cdr3_aa: CASSPTWGTGNTIYF
cdr3_nt: TGTGCCAGCAGCCCGACCTGGGGAACTGGAAACACCATATATTTT

j_call: TRBJ1-5
cdr3_length: 13
clone_size: once
d_call: .
v_call: TRBV7-2
cdr3_aa: CASPVMGNQPQHF
cdr3_nt: TGTGCCAGCCCCGTCATGGGCAATCAGCCCCAGCATTTT

j_call: TRBJ1-5
cdr3_length: 14
clone_size: .
d_call: .
v_call: TRBV6-2/TRBV6-3
cdr3_aa: CASSWGQGNQPQHF
cdr3_nt: TGTGCCAGCAGTTGGGGACAAGGCAATCAGCCCCAGCATTTT

j_call: TRBJ2-7
cdr3_length: 17
clone_size: .
d_call: TRBD1
v_call: TRBV29-1
cdr3_aa: CSASLIPGGRSSYEQYF
cdr3_nt: TGCAGCGCCAGCTTGATACCAGGGGGACGTTCCTCCTACGAGCAGTACTTC

j_call: TRBJ2-1
cdr3_length: 18
clone_size: .
d_call: .
v_call: TRBV5-1
cdr3_aa: CASSPAWARGSSYNEQFF
cdr3_nt: TGCGCCAGCAGCCCAGCGTGGGCAAGGGGGAGCTCCTACAATGAGCAGTTCTTC

j_call: TRBJ2-3
cdr3_length: 14
clone_size: .
d_call: .
v_call: TRBV24-1
cdr3_aa: CATRHSSSTDTQYF
cdr3_nt: TGTGCCACCCGGCATTCGAGCAGCACAGATACGCAGTATTTT

j_call: TRBJ2-5
cdr3_length: 15
clone_size: .
d_call: .
v_call: TRBV7-6
cdr3_aa: CASSLVEGGGETQYF
cdr3_nt: TGTGCCAGCAGCTTAGTTGAAGGCGGCGGAGAGACCCAGTACTTC

j_call: TRBJ2-1
cdr3_length: 15
clone_size: .
d_call: .
v_call: TRBV5-4
cdr3_aa: CASSIVGRIYNEQFF
cdr3_nt: TGTGCCAGCAGCATAGTCGGCAGAATTTACAATGAGCAGTTCTTC

j_call: TRBJ2-5
cdr3_length: 14
clone_size: .
d_call: .
v_call: TRBV13
cdr3_aa: CASSLGSGQETQYF
cdr3_nt: TGTGCCAGCAGCTTAGGATCGGGGCAGGAGACCCAGTACTTC

j_call: TRBJ2-1
cdr3_length: 16
clone_size: .
d_call: TRBD2
v_call: TRBV6-2/TRBV6-3
cdr3_aa: CASRYLGLAGYNEQFF
cdr3_nt: TGTGCCAGCAGGTACCTCGGGCTAGCGGGTTACAATGAGCAGTTCTTC

j_call: TRBJ2-7
cdr3_length: 17
clone_size: .
d_call: TRBD2
v_call: TRBV10-3
cdr3_aa: CAISDPGGTSTSYEQYF
cdr3_nt: TGTGCCATCAGTGACCCCGGAGGGACTAGCACCTCCTACGAGCAGTACTTC

j_call: TRBJ2-5
cdr3_length: 15
clone_size: .
d_call: .
v_call: TRBV7-7
cdr3_aa: CASSPGASGGETQYF
cdr3_nt: TGTGCTAGCAGCCCGGGGGCTAGCGGAGGAGAGACCCAGTACTTC

j_call: TRBJ1-4
cdr3_length: 14
clone_size: few
d_call: .
v_call: TRBV2
cdr3_aa: CASSEGAAYEKLFF
cdr3_nt: TGTGCCAGCAGTGAAGGAGCGGCTTATGAAAAACTGTTTTTT

j_call: TRBJ1-1
cdr3_length: 13
clone_size: once
d_call: .
v_call: TRBV19
cdr3_aa: CASNDFMNTEAFF
cdr3_nt: TGTGCCAGTAACGACTTCATGAACACTGAAGCTTTCTTT

j_call: TRBJ2-7
cdr3_length: 9
clone_size: .
d_call: .
v_call: TRBV29-1
cdr3_aa: CSGRSVQYF
cdr3_nt: TGCAGCGGTCGTAGCGTGCAGTACTTC

j_call: TRBJ2-3
cdr3_length: 13
clone_size: once
d_call: .
v_call: TRBV5-4
cdr3_aa: CASKPGGTDTQYF
cdr3_nt: TGTGCCAGCAAGCCAGGGGGCACAGATACGCAGTATTTT

j_call: TRBJ1-1
cdr3_length: 15
clone_size: .
d_call: .
v_call: TRBV27
cdr3_aa: CASSFSSGAGTEAFF
cdr3_nt: TGTGCCAGCAGTTTTAGTTCAGGGGCGGGCACTGAAGCTTTCTTT

j_call: TRBJ2-5
cdr3_length: 15
clone_size: .
d_call: TRBD2
v_call: TRBV7-6
cdr3_aa: CASSLKLAGVKTQYF
cdr3_nt: TGTGCCAGCAGCTTAAAACTAGCGGGAGTGAAGACCCAGTACTTC

j_call: TRBJ1-2
cdr3_length: 10
clone_size: .
d_call: .
v_call: TRBV20-1
cdr3_aa: CSAPNYGYTF
cdr3_nt: TGCAGTGCGCCGAACTATGGCTACACCTTC

j_call: TRBJ1-1
cdr3_length: 15
clone_size: .
d_call: .
v_call: TRBV6-6
cdr3_aa: CASSYGRGLNTEAFF
cdr3_nt: TGTGCCAGCAGTTACGGTCGGGGTCTGAACACTGAAGCTTTCTTT

j_call: TRBJ2-7
cdr3_length: 15
clone_size: .
d_call: TRBD1
v_call: TRBV19
cdr3_aa: CASSSTGTGAYEQYF
cdr3_nt: TGTGCCAGTAGTTCGACCGGGACAGGGGCCTACGAGCAGTACTTC

j_call: TRBJ2-2
cdr3_length: 21
clone_size: .
d_call: .
v_call: TRBV21-1
cdr3_aa: CASEVVRRLLAGGTNTGELFF
cdr3_nt: TGTGCGAGCGAAGTTGTTCGGAGGCTGCTAGCGGGGGGTACGAACACCGGGGAGCTGTTTTTT

j_call: TRBJ1-1
cdr3_length: 14
clone_size: .
d_call: .
v_call: TRBV6-5
cdr3_aa: CASSYSSAGTEAFF
cdr3_nt: TGTGCCAGCAGTTACTCGAGTGCGGGCACTGAAGCTTTCTTT

j_call: TRBJ2-2
cdr3_length: 14
clone_size: .
d_call: TRBD2
v_call: TRBV4-2
cdr3_aa: CASSPGTSSGELFF
cdr3_nt: TGTGCCAGCAGTCCGGGGACTAGTTCCGGGGAGCTGTTTTTT

j_call: TRBJ2-7
cdr3_length: 13
clone_size: .
d_call: .
v_call: TRBV24-1
cdr3_aa: CATSDTGTYEQYF
cdr3_nt: TGTGCCACCAGCGATACAGGGACCTACGAGCAGTACTTC

j_call: TRBJ1-3
cdr3_length: 13
clone_size: .
d_call: .
v_call: TRBV6-5
cdr3_aa: CASSYGPGNTIYF
cdr3_nt: TGTGCCAGCAGTTACGGACCAGGAAACACCATATATTTT

j_call: TRBJ1-4
cdr3_length: 17
clone_size: .
d_call: .
v_call: TRBV6-2/TRBV6-3
cdr3_aa: CASSFWRGGVTNEKLFF
cdr3_nt: TGTGCCAGCAGCTTTTGGCGGGGGGGTGTAACTAATGAAAAACTGTTTTTT